This T cell receptor (beta chain) was found in a study of T cell responses to AZD1222 COVID-19 vaccine. Whole-study results and caveats: Donors were mostly white British, more females; clonal diversity possibly underestimated. Researchers took repertoire samples only after the peak T cell response had come.

As for this clone: Its antigen is currently unknown.

The V gene's germline CDR1 is LGHNA and CDR2 YSLEER. The CDR3 contains 16 residues. Trimming removed 1 base from V and 0 bases from J, with 7 bases in between. TCRdb's table, derived via immunoSEQ multiplex PCR, lists solely in-frame clones and lacks some. The sample records around 88,000 clones, roughly 87% being singletons. The receptor was derived from an adult in good health. This rearrangement joins TRBV4-3 to TRBJ1-6, with D perhaps TRBD1 (5 bases). This material consisted of peripheral blood, taken on day 0 of AZD1222 vaccination. The CDR3 DNA is TGCGCCAGCAGCCAAGGACAGAGCTCCTATAATTCACCCCTCCACTTT. Translating it yields CASSQGQSSYNSPLHF.